This T cell receptor beta chain originates from a study of blood T cells in healthy people across ages. For the second PCR, which ran for roughly 6 to 12 cycles, a sample-barcoded 5' primer and a J-beta primer mix were used. Per-sample output comprised a minimum of 2.5 million paired-end reads containing CDR3. TCRdb redid the calling of the 5' RACE reads with MiXCR, one entry per CDR3 protein. The table has around 1.7 million distinct CDR3 sequences, 28% seen once; the top ten hold around 7.7%. This clonotype was seen ten or more times. What it binds is unknown. Donors were systemically healthy Caucasian individuals from Russia aged about 6 to 90 years. Study outcomes and limitations: TCR beta diversity per million T cells fell roughly linearly with age.

The sequencing sample was made of blood. The receptor was derived from a young woman in good health.

Written as DNA, the CDR3 is TGCAGTGCTAGAGATACCCAGGGGGCGGATGAGCAGTACTTC. Amino acids: CSARDTQGADEQYF. The V call is TRBV20-1, the J call TRBJ2-7; 8 bases are shared with TRBD1. With 0 bases clipped from V and 7 bases from J, the junction kept 8 bases outside the gene matches. The CDR3 loop spans 14 amino acids. Germline loops: CDR1 DFQATT, CDR2 SNEGSKA (reference sequence).